A single sample is the source of the 19 T cell receptor beta chains below, sequenced in a study of cytomegalovirus exposure and HLA in healthy donors. Both 60 Vbeta primers and 13 Jbeta primers went into the PCR. Using immunoSEQ multiplex PCR, the repertoire was profiled, and TCRdb retains in-frame clones only, with some absent. The sample shows 200,000 or so clones, roughly 80% of them seen only once. The sample taken for sequencing was PBMCs. The receptors come from a man in his forties in good health and CMV-seropositive.

V is TRBV4-1 and J is TRBJ1-1; TRBD1 matches 8 bases. The length of the CDR3 is 16 residues. V was clipped by 1 base and J by 3 bases; unmatched bases: 7. The V gene's germline CDR1 is MGHRA and CDR2 YSYEKL. For the CDR3, the DNA is TGCGCCAGCAGCCAAGTTCGGACAGGGAAGGACACTGAAGCTTTCTTT. It translates to CASSQVRTGKDTEAFF.

This rearrangement joins TRBV10-2 to TRBJ2-7, with D possibly being TRBD2 (6 bases). Germline loops: CDR1 WSHSY, CDR2 SAAADI. The CDR3 has 13 amino acids. The V gene lost 2 bases and the J gene lost 3 bases, with 8 bases spanning the gap. The CDR3 spells CASSEGTHYEQYF. The CDR3, as DNA: TGCGCCAGCAGTGAGGGGACTCACTACGAGCAGTACTTC.

The chain employs TRBV10-3 and TRBJ2-7; a weak D match, TRBD2 (5 bases). Trimming took off 6 bases at V and 7 bases at J, with 10 bases between the two ends. This CDR3 has 11 residues. Germline assignment: CDR1 ENHRY and CDR2 SYGVKD. CDR3 DNA sequence: TGTGCCATCAGGAGCGGCGGTGAGCAGTACTTC. Its protein is CAIRSGGEQYF.

This clone appeared once. The rearrangement uses TRBV5-1 and TRBJ1-2; 8 bases agree with TRBD1. The ends lost 3 bases at V and 8 bases at J; junction bases unmatched: 6. This CDR3 has 13 residues. CDR1 is SGHRS and CDR2 is YFSETQ in the germline V gene. CDR3 protein: CASSSQGARGYTF. The CDR3 DNA follows: TGCGCCAGCAGCTCCCAGGGGGCTCGGGGCTACACCTTC.

V gene TRBV6-1 combines with J gene TRBJ2-7; D possibly corresponds to TRBD2 (6 bases). This CDR3 is built from 13 residues. Per germline, CDR1 MNHNS and CDR2 SASEGT. Deletions cut 6 bases from V and 6 bases from J, with 15 bases between. The CDR3 region is CASRPLGGIEQYF. The CDR3 nucleotides read TGTGCCAGCAGACCCCTCGGGGGTATCGAGCAGTACTTC.

Points on this clone: The germline gene is not matched at one end of the junction; a read error may be the cause. V is TRBV7-7 and J is TRBJ2-5, with TRBD1 matching over 9 bases. The end of the DNA aligns better with TRBJ2-7, so the J call may be wrong. Germline lookup yields CDR1 SSHAT and CDR2 FNYEAQ (reference sequence). This CDR3 contains 13 residues. In nucleotides, the CDR3 is TGTGCTAGCAGCCCGGGGACAGGGTTCGAGCAGTACTTC. Its translation: CASSPGTGFEQYF.

The chain links TRBV7-9 to TRBJ2-1, with 9 bases aligning to TRBD2. Unmatched junction bases numbered 11, after V lost 4 bases and J lost 7 bases. The CDR3 sequence is 16 residues long. Germline values: CDR1 SEHNR, CDR2 FQNEAQ (reference sequence). CDR3 nucleotides: TGTGCCAGCAGCTCAAGTGGCGGGGGGGCCGGGAATGAGCAGTTCTTC. Residues: CASSSSGGGAGNEQFF.

This clone has a handful of counts. The CDR3 nucleotides are TGTGCCAGTGGCGTAGGGGTATGGAACACTGAAGCTTTCTTT. Encoded protein: CASGVGVWNTEAFF. The chain recombines TRBV19 with TRBJ1-1; tentative D call: TRBD1 (5 bases). Trimming removed 8 bases from V and 1 base from J, with 14 bases in between. Germline V gene lookup returns CDR1 LNHDA and CDR2 SQIVND (reference sequence). The CDR3 totals 14 residues.

This chain joins TRBV13 and TRBJ2-3, with TRBD1 matching 8 bases. V dropped 5 bases and J dropped 0; count of bases not matched to a gene: 13. Germline-derived CDR1 and CDR2 are PRHDT and FYEKMQ (reference sequence). The CDR3 sequence is 18 residues long. CDR3 DNA sequence: TGTGCCAGCAGCCGCCTGGACAGGGTCAGAACTAGCACAGATACGCAGTATTTT. Translated, it gives CASSRLDRVRTSTDTQYF.

The rearrangement uses TRBV27 and TRBJ2-5; TRBD1 aligns across 8 bases. Trimming took 8 bases from V and 2 from J; bases not matched to a gene: 4. Germline V CDR1 and CDR2: MNHEY, SMNVEV (reference sequence). The CDR3 has 13 residues. This CDR3 reads CASRTGQQETQYF. Written as DNA, the CDR3 is TGTGCCAGCCGGACAGGGCAACAAGAGACCCAGTACTTC.

CDR3 in amino acids: CASSLLTYEQYF. CDR3 in DNA: TGTGCCAGCAGCTTACTAACCTACGAGCAGTACTTC. The chain uses TRBV7-2 and TRBJ2-7, with D unresolved. V was trimmed by 2 bases and J by 2 bases, leaving 4 bases between them. The V gene's germline CDR1 is SGHTA and CDR2 FQGNSA. This CDR3 has 12 amino acids.

The chain carries TRBV19 and TRBJ1-2; 7 nucleotides match TRBD1. Germline assignment: CDR1 LNHDA and CDR2 SQIVND (reference sequence). This CDR3 is built from 13 residues. Germline trimming cut 4 bases from V and 6 bases from J; bases unmatched to any gene: 5. The CDR3 coding sequence is TGTGCCAGTAGTACCGACAGGGTCCATGGCTACACCTTC. Residues: CASSTDRVHGYTF. Filled out from reference TRBV19 and TRBJ1-2, the complete variable domain reads DGGITQSPKYLFRKEGQNVTLSCEQNLNHDAMYWYRQDPGQGLRLIYYSQIVNDFQKGDIAEGYSVSREKKESFPLTVTSAQKNPTAFYLCASSTDRVHGYTFGSGTRLTVV.

This clone was observed a few times. J is TRBJ2-7 and V is TRBV9; 7 bases are a match to TRBD1. From germline, CDR1 is SGDLS and CDR2 YYNGEE. The V segment lost 4 bases and the J segment 5 bases; nucleotides outside the gene matches: 6. The CDR3 is 13 amino acids. CDR3 amino acids: CASSPRQGHEQYF. The CDR3 nucleotides are TGTGCCAGCAGCCCGAGACAGGGCCACGAGCAGTACTTC. Variable domain in full (rest from reference TRBV9 and TRBJ2-7): DSGVTQTPKHLITATGQRVTLRCSPRSGDLSVYWYQQSLDQGLQFLIQYYNGEERAKGNILERFSAQQFPDLHSELNLSSLELGDSALYFCASSPRQGHEQYFGPGTRLTVT.

This clone was detected only a few times. This chain connects TRBV9 to TRBJ2-7; D remains unclear. Germline V lookup: CDR1 SGDLS, CDR2 YYNGEE. The CDR3 sequence is 14 residues long. V gave up 6 bases and J gave up 0 bases, with 13 bases separating them. DNA of the CDR3: TGTGCCAGCACCCGTCAGGAAAGCTCCTACGAGCAGTACTTC. Protein sequence: CASTRQESSYEQYF.

Of note for this clone: A read error may produce the germline difference seen at one junction end. The chain recombines TRBV27 with TRBJ1-1; no definite D call. Germline V lookup: CDR1 MNHEY, CDR2 SMNVEV (reference sequence). The CDR3 is made up of 13 amino acids. CDR3 in amino acids: CASRILGNPEAFF. CDR3 sequence (DNA): TGTGCCAGCAGGATCCTCGGGAACCCTGAAGCTTTCTTT.

The chain uses TRBV7-3 and TRBJ2-7; D remains ambiguous. Trimming cost V 2 bases and J 3 bases, with 8 bases left between them. CDR3 length: 13 residues. Germline CDR1 reads SGHTA; CDR2 reads FQGTGA. The CDR3 region has the DNA TGTGCCAGCAGCTTAGAGCCCCACTACGAGCAGTACTTC. Its translation: CASSLEPHYEQYF.

J is TRBJ1-5 and V is TRBV27, with TRBD1 matching over 10 bases. Germline V gene data show CDR1 as MNHEY and CDR2 as SMNVEV (reference sequence). V gave up 2 bases and J gave up 7 bases; unmatched junction bases: 8. The CDR3 length is 16 residues. In DNA form, the CDR3 reads TGTGCCAGCAGTTTACTAAGGGGGACAGGGGACCAGCCCCAGCATTTT. Amino acid sequence: CASSLLRGTGDQPQHF.

This clone was counted only a few times. The chain employs TRBV7-3 and TRBJ2-1, with 12 bases identical to TRBD1. Germline-derived CDR1 and CDR2 are SGHTA and FQGTGA. The CDR3 runs to 16 residues. V shed 3 bases and J 9 bases; nucleotides not matched to a gene: 9. The CDR3 protein is CASSFEPGQGACEQFF. CDR3 nucleotide sequence: TGTGCCAGCAGCTTCGAGCCGGGACAGGGGGCATGTGAGCAGTTCTTC.

This clone was counted once. V and J are TRBV7-3 and TRBJ2-3; TRBD2 aligns across 13 bases. The CDR3 length is 15 residues. With V trimmed by 5 bases and J by 3 bases, 2 bases remained unmatched. Germline loops: CDR1 SGHTA, CDR2 FQGTGA. The CDR3 DNA reads as TGTGCCAGCAGCCTGGGACTAGCGGGAACAGATACGCAGTATTTT. Its translation: CASSLGLAGTDTQYF.